These 27 T cell receptor beta chains share one sample of origin, sequenced in a study of cytomegalovirus exposure and HLA in healthy donors. Use of 60 Vbeta and 13 Jbeta primers characterized the PCR. Here immunoSEQ multiplex PCR was the method, and the copy in TCRdb shows in-frame clones only, minus some. The table lists about 160,000 clones, 68% of them singletons. The specimen sequenced was PBMCs. The receptor source for this set is a man aged 45-65 years in good health and CMV-seronegative.

This clone was recorded a few times. The chain couples TRBV11-2 to TRBJ2-3, with 8 bases matching TRBD2. V lost 1 base and J lost 0; bases outside the gene matches: 9. Germline CDR1 SGHAT, CDR2 FQNNGV. The CDR3 length is 18 residues. CDR3 residues: CASSLGSGGPFSTDTQYF. The CDR3 DNA reads TGTGCCAGCAGCTTAGGAAGCGGGGGCCCTTTCAGCACAGATACGCAGTATTTT.

Regarding this clone: Other DNA sequences in this specimen translate into the identical CDR3. The genes are TRBV5-6 and TRBJ2-2, with a possible D match to TRBD1 (6 bases). Trimming stripped 0 bases from V and 3 bases from J, with 12 bases between. This CDR3 region has 16 residues. The germline V gene has CDR1 SGHDT and CDR2 YYEEEE. In nucleotides, the CDR3 is TGTGCCAGCAGCTTGGGGTTGGCAGGGGACACCGGGGAGCTGTTTTTT. It is translated as CASSLGLAGDTGELFF.

V usage is TRBV5-1 and J usage is TRBJ1-3, with D perhaps TRBD1 (6 bases). Germline CDR1 SGHRS, CDR2 YFSETQ. V lost 0 bases, J lost 5 bases, and 12 bases lay in between. The CDR3 has 15 residues. CDR3 nucleotide sequence: TGCGCCAGCAGCTTGGATTGGGGGCTGAGAAACACCATATATTTT. Protein product: CASSLDWGLRNTIYF.

This clone was found once. The chain couples TRBV2 to TRBJ2-1; D is unresolved. The CDR3 is made up of 14 amino acids. V lost 6 bases to trimming and J lost 10 bases, with 19 bases between them. In germline, CDR1 is SNHLY, CDR2 FYNNEI. CDR3 region: CASRQTGSNWEQFF. DNA of the CDR3: TGTGCCAGCAGGCAAACCGGGTCTAATTGGGAGCAGTTCTTC.

This clone has just one count. The chain employs TRBV19 and TRBJ2-1, with 12 nucleotides matching TRBD1. The germline CDR1 and CDR2 sequences are LNHDA and SQIVND (reference sequence). The length of the CDR3 is 24 residues. The ends lost 1 base at V and 0 bases at J; junction bases unmatched: 22. The CDR3: CASSIVSTPAGQGARRGSYNEQFF. In DNA, the CDR3 is TGTGCCAGTAGTATAGTATCGACCCCTGCGGGACAGGGGGCGCGTCGAGGCTCCTACAATGAGCAGTTCTTC.

This sequence joins TRBV6-5 and TRBJ1-1, with unresolved D. Trimming shortened V by 6 bases and J by 7 bases, and 12 bases separated the two germline ends. The CDR3 sequence is 12 residues long. Germline V gene data show CDR1 as MNHEY and CDR2 as SVGAGI. The CDR3 region is CASSLSGREAFF. The CDR3 DNA is TGTGCCAGCAGCCTATCGGGTCGTGAAGCTTTCTTT.

The J gene is TRBJ1-2, the V gene TRBV18; the D gene is possibly TRBD1 (5 bases). Germline values: CDR1 KGHSH, CDR2 LQKENI. This CDR3 is built from 15 residues. Trimming removed 0 bases from V and 6 bases from J, with 14 bases in between. CDR3 sequence (DNA): TGTGCCAGCTCACCACCTCGCCCCAGGGCTGATGGCTACACCTTC. It encodes CASSPPRPRADGYTF.

The V gene is TRBV28, the J gene TRBJ2-3; possible D gene TRBD1, 6 bases. The CDR3 runs 14 residues. Germline lookup yields CDR1 MDHEN and CDR2 SYDVKM. The V end lost 5 bases, the J end lost 0 bases, and 9 bases lay between the germline ends. The CDR3 sequence: CASSLQGSTDTQYF. The CDR3 DNA is TGTGCCAGCAGTCTACAGGGTAGCACAGATACGCAGTATTTT. Full variable domain (outside the CDR3, taken from reference TRBV28 and TRBJ2-3): DVKVTQSSRYLVKRTGEKVFLECVQDMDHENMFWYRQDPGLGLRLIYFSYDVKMKEKGDIPEGYSVSREKKERFSLILESASTNQTSMYLCASSLQGSTDTQYFGPGTRLTVL.

The chain carries TRBV7-2 and TRBJ2-1; 8 bases are shared with TRBD1. J lost 7 bases, V lost 1 base, and 6 bases had no gene match. The germline CDR1 and CDR2 sequences are SGHTA and FQGNSA. The length of the CDR3 is 15 residues. The CDR3 sequence: CASSLGRQGANEQFF. In nucleotides, the CDR3 is TGTGCCAGCAGCTTAGGCAGGCAGGGGGCAAATGAGCAGTTCTTC.

The rearrangement uses TRBV11-2 and TRBJ2-7, with a weak D call TRBD1 (6 bases). V was cut by 5 bases and J by 0 bases, with 17 bases left in between. This CDR3 comprises 16 residues. Per the germline V gene, CDR1 is SGHAT and CDR2 is FQNNGV. Written as DNA, the CDR3 is TGTGCCAGCAGCCGTGCCGGGACAAAGGGCTCCTACGAGCAGTACTTC. Its protein product is CASSRAGTKGSYEQYF.

The CDR3 region is CASSVEDGAGEKLFF. The CDR3 DNA reads TGTGCCAGCAGCGTAGAGGATGGGGCAGGGGAAAAACTGTTTTTT. V and J are TRBV9 and TRBJ1-4, with a possible D match to TRBD1 (5 bases). CDR1 is SGDLS, CDR2 YYNGEE, per germline. V was clipped by 0 bases and J by 8 bases, with 14 bases between them. The CDR3 length is 15 residues.

This clone was recorded only once. V gene TRBV4-2 combines with J gene TRBJ1-2; no clear D gene. The CDR3 extends over 13 amino acids. Trimming left V 0 bases short and J 8 bases short, with 10 bases between. Germline loops: CDR1 LGHNA, CDR2 YNFKEQ. The CDR3 reads CASSQEESGGYTF. As DNA, the CDR3 is TGTGCCAGCAGCCAAGAAGAATCGGGGGGCTACACCTTC.

Only one count was recorded for this clone. V and J are TRBV10-3 and TRBJ2-5, with D possibly matching TRBD1 (6 bases). The last part of the DNA fits TRBJ2-7 better; the J call may be wrong. Germline CDR1 and CDR2: ENHRY and SYGVKD. This CDR3 comprises 15 residues. The CDR3 nucleotides read TGTGCCATCAGTGAGTCGGACAGAATACGGGGCGAGCAGTACTTC. Translated, it gives CAISESDRIRGEQYF.

The V call is TRBV7-9, the J call TRBJ2-1; TRBD2 matches at 10 bases. The V segment lost 3 bases and the J segment 5 bases; nucleotides outside the gene matches: 1. Germline V CDR1 and CDR2: SEHNR, FQNEAQ (reference sequence). This CDR3 is 14 amino acids long. Written as DNA, the CDR3 is TGTGCCAGCAGCTTTAGCGGGGGGCACAATGAGCAGTTCTTC. This encodes CASSFSGGHNEQFF.

J is TRBJ2-7 and V is TRBV11-2, with 10 positions matching TRBD1. V shed 1 base, J shed 6 bases, and the junction held 6 bases outside the gene matches. Germline V CDR1 and CDR2: SGHAT, FQNNGV. CDR3 length: 15 amino acids. The CDR3 here is CASSLGRDRGFEQYF. The CDR3, as DNA: TGTGCCAGCAGCTTAGGTCGGGACAGGGGTTTCGAGCAGTACTTC.

This clone was recorded a few times. The CDR3 DNA follows: TGTGCCAGCAGCTTCCTAGCGGGGGGGCAGTACTTC. Translating it yields CASSFLAGGQYF. The chain carries TRBV11-2 and TRBJ2-7, with 11 bases fitting TRBD2. Germline V lookup: CDR1 SGHAT, CDR2 FQNNGV. The CDR3 contains 12 residues. J was trimmed by 9 bases and V by 3 bases; bases with no gene match: 1.

This clone was seen a few times. The germline gene is not matched at one end of the junction; a read error may be the cause. The chain joins TRBV5-1 to TRBJ1-1, with D maybe TRBD1 (5 bases). Germline V lookup: CDR1 SGHRS, CDR2 YFSETQ. There are 17 residues in the CDR3. The CDR3 reads CVSSLGGVSDLNTEAFF. CDR3 DNA sequence: TGCGTCAGCAGCTTGGGGGGAGTATCCGATTTGAACACTGAAGCTTTCTTT. Full variable domain (remainder filled in from reference TRBV5-1 and TRBJ1-1): KAGVTQTPRYLIKTRGQQVTLSCSPISGHRSVSWYQQTPGQGLQFLFEYFSETQRNKGNFPGRFSGRQFSNSRSEMNVSTLELGDSALYLCVSSLGGVSDLNTEAFFGQGTRLTVV.

The genes are TRBV4-2 and TRBJ1-5, with D possibly being TRBD1 (6 bases). Trimming removed 0 bases from V and 3 bases from J, with 15 bases in between. Germline V lookup: CDR1 LGHNA, CDR2 YNFKEQ. The CDR3 totals 17 residues. In DNA form, the CDR3 reads TGTGCCAGCAGCCAAGACACGCGGGCAGGGGACAATCAGCCCCAGCATTTT. It yields the protein CASSQDTRAGDNQPQHF.

In this sample, this clone turned up a few times. The chain recombines TRBV5-8 with TRBJ2-1; 11 bases fit TRBD2. The CDR3 loop spans 17 amino acids. J gave up 9 bases and V 0 bases, and 11 bases lay outside the gene matches. Looked up from germline, CDR1 is SGHTS and CDR2 is YDEGEE. The CDR3: CASSLAHIAGGLGEQFF. The CDR3 bases are TGTGCCAGCAGCTTGGCCCATATAGCGGGGGGGCTTGGTGAGCAGTTCTTC.

A single count supports this clone. V and J are TRBV7-2 and TRBJ2-3, with D unclear. The CDR3 loop spans 13 amino acids. CDR1 is SGHTA and CDR2 is FQGNSA in the germline V gene. The V end lost 5 bases, the J end lost 2 bases, and 8 bases lay between the germline ends. Here the CDR3 reads CASSGTVTDTQYF. CDR3 sequence (DNA): TGTGCCAGCAGCGGAACAGTCACAGATACGCAGTATTTT. The whole variable domain, filled in from reference TRBV7-2 and TRBJ2-3, reads GAGVSQSPSNKVTEKGKDVELRCDPISGHTALYWYRQSLGQGLEFLIYFQGNSAPDKSGLPSDRFSAERTGGSVSTLTIQRTQQEDSAVYLCASSGTVTDTQYFGPGTRLTVL.

This clone was detected only a few times. The chain employs TRBV7-8 and TRBJ2-7; TRBD1 might be the D (5 bases). Trimming shortened V by 5 bases and J by 6 bases, and 11 bases separated the two germline ends. Germline values: CDR1 SGHVS, CDR2 FQNEAQ. There are 12 residues in the CDR3. CDR3 protein: CASSQDRGEQYF. CDR3 bases: TGTGCCAGCAGCCAGGATAGGGGCGAGCAGTACTTC.

The chain has TRBV19 and TRBJ1-5; TRBD1 matches 7 bases. The germline gives CDR1 LNHDA, CDR2 SQIVND (reference sequence). V dropped 7 bases and J dropped 4; count of bases not matched to a gene: 4. This CDR3 has 13 amino acids. CDR3 protein: CASIARGNQPQHF. DNA for the CDR3: TGTGCCAGTATCGCCAGGGGGAATCAGCCCCAGCATTTT. The full variable domain, with the rest looked up from reference TRBV19 and TRBJ1-5, is DGGITQSPKYLFRKEGQNVTLSCEQNLNHDAMYWYRQDPGQGLRLIYYSQIVNDFQKGDIAEGYSVSREKKESFPLTVTSAQKNPTAFYLCASIARGNQPQHFGDGTRLSIL.

This chain links TRBV28 with TRBJ2-7; tentatively, D is TRBD1 (6 bases). With 6 bases removed from V and 2 bases from J, the gap between germline ends came to 14 bases. The germline gives CDR1 MDHEN, CDR2 SYDVKM. There are 14 residues in the CDR3. The CDR3: CASSPTGLPYEQYF. The CDR3 region has the DNA TGTGCCAGCAGCCCGACAGGCCTTCCCTACGAGCAGTACTTC.

This chain links TRBV11-2 with TRBJ1-2; D gene unclear. The CDR3 sequence is 14 residues long. Germline CDR1 reads SGHAT; CDR2 reads FQNNGV. The V gene lost 5 bases and the J gene lost 8 bases, with 18 bases spanning the gap. The CDR3 bases are TGTGCCAGCAGCCCCCGGCGAGGAGGCGTCGGCTACACCTTC. Protein product: CASSPRRGGVGYTF.

The J gene is TRBJ1-2, the V gene TRBV19; the D is unclear. There are 14 residues in the CDR3. Germline V lookup: CDR1 LNHDA, CDR2 SQIVND (reference sequence). V shed 4 bases and J shed 0 bases, with 9 bases lying between them. The CDR3 is CASSTPTANYGYTF. Here the CDR3 DNA reads TGTGCCAGTAGTACGCCAACAGCTAACTATGGCTACACCTTC.

The chain links TRBV7-3 to TRBJ1-1, with 8 positions matching TRBD1. The CDR3 is 15 residues long. With 4 bases clipped from V and 1 base from J, the junction kept 5 bases outside the gene matches. Germline V gene sequence: CDR1 SGHTA, CDR2 FQGTGA. For the CDR3, the DNA is TGTGCCAGCAGCTCTCAGGGGGCGGGGAACACTGAAGCTTTCTTT. This gives the protein CASSSQGAGNTEAFF. The full variable domain, its missing parts supplied by reference TRBV7-3 and TRBJ1-1, is GAGVSQTPSNKVTEKGKYVELRCDPISGHTALYWYRQSLGQGPEFLIYFQGTGAADDSGLPNDRFFAVRPEGSVSTLKIQRTERGDSAVYLCASSSQGAGNTEAFFGQGTRLTVV.

V and J are TRBV9 and TRBJ2-7; 8 bases fit TRBD1. Germline trimming cut 3 bases from V and 4 bases from J; bases unmatched to any gene: 6. Germline CDR1 and CDR2: SGDLS and YYNGEE. The CDR3 runs 14 residues. In nucleotides, the CDR3 is TGTGCCAGCAGCGCGGACAGGGTAGGATACGAGCAGTACTTC. Translation: CASSADRVGYEQYF.